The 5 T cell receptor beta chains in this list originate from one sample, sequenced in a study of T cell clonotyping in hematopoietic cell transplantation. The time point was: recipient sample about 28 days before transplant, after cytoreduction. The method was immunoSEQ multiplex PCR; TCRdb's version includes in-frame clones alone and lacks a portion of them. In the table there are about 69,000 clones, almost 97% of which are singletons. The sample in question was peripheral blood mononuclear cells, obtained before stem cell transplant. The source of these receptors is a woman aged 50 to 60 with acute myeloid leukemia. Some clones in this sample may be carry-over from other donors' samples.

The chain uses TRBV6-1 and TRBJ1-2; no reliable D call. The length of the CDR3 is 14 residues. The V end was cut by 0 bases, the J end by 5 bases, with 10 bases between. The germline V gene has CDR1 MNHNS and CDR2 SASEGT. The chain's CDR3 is CASSEAGSQYGYTF. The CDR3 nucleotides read TGTGCCAGCAGTGAAGCAGGGTCCCAATATGGCTACACCTTC.

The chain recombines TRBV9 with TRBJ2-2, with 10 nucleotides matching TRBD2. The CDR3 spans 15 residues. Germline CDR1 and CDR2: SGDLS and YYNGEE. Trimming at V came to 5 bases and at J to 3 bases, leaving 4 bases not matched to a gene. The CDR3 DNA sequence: TGTGCCAGCAGTGAGCGGGGGGGCTACACCGGGGAGCTGTTTTTT. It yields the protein CASSERGGYTGELFF.

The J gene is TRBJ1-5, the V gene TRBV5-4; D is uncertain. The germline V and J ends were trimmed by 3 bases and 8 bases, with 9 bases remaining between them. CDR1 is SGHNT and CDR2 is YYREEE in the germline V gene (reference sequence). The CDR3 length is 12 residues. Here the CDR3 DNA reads TGTGCCAGCAGCTCCAGTGGGGAGCCCCAGCATTTT. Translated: CASSSSGEPQHF.

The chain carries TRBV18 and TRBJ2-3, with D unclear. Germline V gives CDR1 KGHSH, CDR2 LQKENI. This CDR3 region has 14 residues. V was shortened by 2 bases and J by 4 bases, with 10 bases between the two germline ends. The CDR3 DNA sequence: TGTGCCAGCTCACCATTGCCCGAATCAGATACGCAGTATTTT. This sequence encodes CASSPLPESDTQYF.

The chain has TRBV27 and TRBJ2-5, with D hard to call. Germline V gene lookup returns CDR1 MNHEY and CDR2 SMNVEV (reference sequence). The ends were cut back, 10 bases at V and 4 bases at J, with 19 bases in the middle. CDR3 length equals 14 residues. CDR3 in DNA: TGTGCCACCCGAAGGCGGCAGATGGGAGAGACCCAGTACTTC. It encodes CATRRRQMGETQYF.